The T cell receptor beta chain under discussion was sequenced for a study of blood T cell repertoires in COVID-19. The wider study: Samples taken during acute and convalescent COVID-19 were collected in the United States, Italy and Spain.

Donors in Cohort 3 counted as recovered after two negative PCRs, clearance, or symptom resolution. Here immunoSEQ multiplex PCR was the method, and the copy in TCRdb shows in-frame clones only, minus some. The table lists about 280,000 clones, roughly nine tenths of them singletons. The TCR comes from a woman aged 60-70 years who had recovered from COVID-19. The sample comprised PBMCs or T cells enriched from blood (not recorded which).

The CDR3: CASSLGASVNTEAFF. CDR3 sequence (DNA): TGCGCCAGCAGCTTGGGGGCATCAGTGAACACTGAAGCTTTCTTT. The J gene is TRBJ1-1, the V gene TRBV5-1, with no clear D. Germline V CDR1 and CDR2: SGHRS, YFSETQ. The germline V and J ends were trimmed by 0 bases and 0 bases, with 9 bases remaining between them. This CDR3 region has 15 residues. Variable domain in full (rest from reference TRBV5-1 and TRBJ1-1): KAGVTQTPRYLIKTRGQQVTLSCSPISGHRSVSWYQQTPGQGLQFLFEYFSETQRNKGNFPGRFSGRQFSNSRSEMNVSTLELGDSALYLCASSLGASVNTEAFFGQGTRLTVV.